What follows are 10 T cell receptor beta chains derived from one specimen sequenced in a study of patients and donors after allogeneic stem cell transplantation. TCRdb passed the RT-PCR reads through MiXCR, listing each CDR3 protein once. The sample contains over 150,000 distinct CDR3 sequences, 25% to 35% of which appear only once. The sample comprised blood, either unsorted or a sorted T cell fraction (not recorded which). These receptors all come from a human donor who was either an allogeneic HSCT recipient or a stem cell or donor lymphocyte infusion donor (not recorded which). It is not recorded whose cells these are; they may come from a transplant donor.

The rearrangement links TRBV18 to TRBJ2-1; TRBD2 might be the D (5 bases). The CDR3 consists of 15 residues. Germline assignment: CDR1 KGHSH and CDR2 LQKENI. Trimming pared 0 bases from V and 7 bases from J, leaving 13 bases between. In DNA, the CDR3 is TGTGCCAGCTCACCACCCTGGTTAGCGTGGAATGAGCAGTTCTTC. This gives the protein CASSPPWLAWNEQFF.

In its sample, this clonotype was seen many times. The J gene is TRBJ1-1, the V gene TRBV5-6, with no clear D. Germline CDR1 SGHDT, CDR2 YYEEEE. This CDR3 comprises 14 residues. The ends were cut back, 3 bases at V and 2 bases at J, with 11 bases in the middle. This CDR3 is CASSYSRGNTEAFF. In DNA form, the CDR3 reads TGTGCCAGCAGCTATTCGCGGGGAAACACTGAAGCTTTCTTT.

This clonotype came up a few times. The V gene is TRBV11-2, the J gene TRBJ1-4, with D perhaps matching TRBD1 (6 bases). The CDR3 extends over 13 amino acids. The germline V gene encodes CDR1 SGHAT and CDR2 FQNNGV. V was cut by 4 bases and J by 11 bases, with 14 bases left in between. CDR3 loop: CASSSTGMGKLFF. CDR3 sequence (DNA): TGTGCCAGCAGCTCTACAGGGATGGGGAAACTGTTTTTT.

The sample holds many counts of this clonotype. The chain joins TRBV28 to TRBJ1-1, with TRBD1 as a possible D gene (6 bases). The CDR3 length is 14 residues. The V end was cut by 2 bases, the J end by 1 base, with 8 bases between. Germline loops: CDR1 MDHEN, CDR2 SYDVKM. CDR3 DNA: TGTGCCAGCAGTTTAGGGGGCCCGAACACTGAAGCTTTCTTT. Its translation: CASSLGGPNTEAFF.

V gene TRBV9 combines with J gene TRBJ2-7; TRBD2 aligns across 9 bases. The J segment lost 3 bases and the V segment lost 3 bases, leaving 7 bases of the junction unmatched. The CDR3 is 15 residues long. The germline CDR1 and CDR2 sequences are SGDLS and YYNGEE. The CDR3 protein is CASSGLSGSDYEQYF. Written as DNA, the CDR3 is TGTGCCAGCAGCGGCCTTAGCGGGAGCGACTACGAGCAGTACTTC.

The rearrangement uses TRBV7-3 and TRBJ2-3; D is uncertain. Germline V gene data show CDR1 as SGHTA and CDR2 as FQGTGA. The CDR3 has 14 residues. V was cut by 5 bases and J by 2 bases, with 11 bases left in between. The CDR3 reads CASSLRPATDTQYF. DNA for the CDR3: TGTGCCAGCAGCCTCAGGCCCGCCACAGATACGCAGTATTTT.

This chain links TRBV5-1 with TRBJ2-5; D not certain. The germline CDR1 and CDR2 sequences are SGHRS and YFSETQ. V lost 0 bases and J lost 5, with 14 bases in between. The CDR3 length is 15 residues. CDR3 sequence reads: CASSLDRRVVETQYF. As DNA, the CDR3 is TGCGCCAGCAGCTTGGATAGAAGGGTGGTTGAGACCCAGTACTTC.

This clonotype was observed at least ten times. The chain is built from TRBV7-9 and TRBJ1-5; D remains unclear. This CDR3 has 15 residues. Germline V gene data show CDR1 as SEHNR and CDR2 as FQNEAQ (reference sequence). The V and J ends lost 1 base and 0 bases respectively, with 7 bases between them. The CDR3 region has the DNA TGTGCCAGCAGCTTAGGGGATTATAGCAATCAGCCCCAGCATTTT. The encoded protein is CASSLGDYSNQPQHF.

This clonotype was detected only a few times. The gene calls are TRBV20-1 and TRBJ2-1, with 7 nucleotides matching TRBD2. CDR3 size: 17 residues. Germline-derived CDR1 and CDR2 are DFQATT and SNEGSKA (reference sequence). With V trimmed by 0 bases and J by 0 bases, 8 bases remained unmatched. DNA for the CDR3: TGCAGTGCTAGAGATGTTCACGGGAGGAGCTCCTACAATGAGCAGTTCTTC. Protein product: CSARDVHGRSSYNEQFF.

This clonotype was seen a few times. In nucleotides, the CDR3 is TGTGCCAGCAACGGGGCCTCCTACGAGCAGTACTTC. As protein: CASNGASYEQYF. The rearrangement links TRBV3-1 to TRBJ2-7, with D perhaps being TRBD1 or TRBD2 (5 bases each). Trimming removed 7 bases at V and 0 bases at J, with 7 bases between. This CDR3 has 12 amino acids. Per germline, CDR1 LGHDT and CDR2 YNNKEL (reference sequence).